This T cell receptor (beta chain) appears in the sequencing data of a study of T cells in tuberculosis. Data came from immunoSEQ multiplex PCR; TCRdb stores just in-frame clones and leaves some out. The sample lists roughly 60,000 clones, around 81% occurring once. After thawing and overnight rest, PBMC were stained with GMM-loaded CD1B tetramer, viability dye and anti-CD3 for sorting. CD1B tetramers were loaded with Rhodococcus equi-derived C32 glucose monomycolate. The germline V gene has CDR1 SGHTA and CDR2 FQGNSA. CDR3 length: 15 residues. V lost 4 bases to trimming and J lost 1 base, with 13 bases between them.

Sequencing was done on a sample of CD1b-GMM tetramer-negative cells sorted from PBMCs. The chain combines TRBV7-2 with TRBJ1-1; D possibly corresponds to TRBD1 (6 bases). This TCR was sampled from an adult woman with latent tuberculosis. CDR3 in DNA: TGTGCCAGCAGCTCTCGAAGGGGGTGGAACACTGAAGCTTTCTTT. Amino acid sequence: CASSSRRGWNTEAFF.